The entry below describes one TCR beta chain. This specimen comes from a study of response to subunit inactivated influenza vaccine. Each CDR3 protein is one row after TCRdb ran MiXCR on the RT-PCR reads. The data show 800,000 or so distinct CDR3 sequences, around 20% seen once. From germline, CDR1 is SGHAT and CDR2 FQNNGV. CDR3 length: 15 residues. V dropped 1 base and J dropped 2 bases, with 12 bases sitting between them. The sequencing used PBMCs from blood, collected 5 to 6 days after vaccination. This TCR was recovered from a man between 50 and 59 years old who received an inactivated influenza vaccine. The chain employs TRBV11-2 and TRBJ2-7, with D maybe TRBD2 (5 bases). The CDR3 nucleotides read TGTGCCAGCAGCTTAGTAGATGGGAGAGCCTACGAGCAGTACTTC. Translating it yields CASSLVDGRAYEQYF.